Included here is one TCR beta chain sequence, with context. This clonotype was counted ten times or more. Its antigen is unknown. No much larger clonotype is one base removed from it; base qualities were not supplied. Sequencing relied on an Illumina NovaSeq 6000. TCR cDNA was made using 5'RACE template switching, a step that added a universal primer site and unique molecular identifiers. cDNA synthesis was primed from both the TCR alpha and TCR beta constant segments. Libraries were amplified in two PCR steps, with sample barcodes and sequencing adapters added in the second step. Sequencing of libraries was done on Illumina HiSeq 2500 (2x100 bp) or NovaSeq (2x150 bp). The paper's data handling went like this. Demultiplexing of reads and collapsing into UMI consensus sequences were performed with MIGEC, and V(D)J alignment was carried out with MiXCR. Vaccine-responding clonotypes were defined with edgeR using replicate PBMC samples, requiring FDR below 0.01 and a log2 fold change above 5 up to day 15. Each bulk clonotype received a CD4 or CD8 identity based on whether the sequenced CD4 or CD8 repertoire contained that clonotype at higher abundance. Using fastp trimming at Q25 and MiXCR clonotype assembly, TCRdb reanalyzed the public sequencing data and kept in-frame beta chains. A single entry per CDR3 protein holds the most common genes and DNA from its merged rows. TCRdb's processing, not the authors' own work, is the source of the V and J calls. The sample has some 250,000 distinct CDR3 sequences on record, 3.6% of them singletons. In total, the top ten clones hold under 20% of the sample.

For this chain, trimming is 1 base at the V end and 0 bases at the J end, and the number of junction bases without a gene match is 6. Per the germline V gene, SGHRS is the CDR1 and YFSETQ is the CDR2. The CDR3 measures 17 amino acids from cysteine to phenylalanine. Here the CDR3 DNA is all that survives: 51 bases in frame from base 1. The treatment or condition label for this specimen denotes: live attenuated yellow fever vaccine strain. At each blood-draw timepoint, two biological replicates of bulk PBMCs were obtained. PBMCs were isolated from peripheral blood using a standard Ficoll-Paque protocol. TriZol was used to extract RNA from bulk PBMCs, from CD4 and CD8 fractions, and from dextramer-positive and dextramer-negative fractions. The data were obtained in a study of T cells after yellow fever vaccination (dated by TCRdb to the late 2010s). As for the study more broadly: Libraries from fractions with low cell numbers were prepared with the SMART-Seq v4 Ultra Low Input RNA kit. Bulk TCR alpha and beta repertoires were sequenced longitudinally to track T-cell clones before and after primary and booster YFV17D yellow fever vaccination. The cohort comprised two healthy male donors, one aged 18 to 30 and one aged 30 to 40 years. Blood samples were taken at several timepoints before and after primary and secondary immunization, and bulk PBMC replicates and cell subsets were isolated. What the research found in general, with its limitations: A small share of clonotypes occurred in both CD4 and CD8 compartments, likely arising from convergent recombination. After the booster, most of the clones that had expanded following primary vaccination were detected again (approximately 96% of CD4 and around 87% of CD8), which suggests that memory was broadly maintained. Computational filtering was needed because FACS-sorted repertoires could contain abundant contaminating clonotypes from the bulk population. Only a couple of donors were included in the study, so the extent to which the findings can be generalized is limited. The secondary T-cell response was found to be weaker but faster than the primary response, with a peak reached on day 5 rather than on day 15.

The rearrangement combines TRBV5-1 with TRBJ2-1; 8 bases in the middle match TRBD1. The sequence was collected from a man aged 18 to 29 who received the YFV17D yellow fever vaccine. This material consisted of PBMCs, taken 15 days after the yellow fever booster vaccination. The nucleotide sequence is TGCGCCAGCAGCTTGTCAGGGGGCCTGAGCTCCTACAATGAGCAGTTCTTC. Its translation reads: CASSLSGGLSSYNEQFF.